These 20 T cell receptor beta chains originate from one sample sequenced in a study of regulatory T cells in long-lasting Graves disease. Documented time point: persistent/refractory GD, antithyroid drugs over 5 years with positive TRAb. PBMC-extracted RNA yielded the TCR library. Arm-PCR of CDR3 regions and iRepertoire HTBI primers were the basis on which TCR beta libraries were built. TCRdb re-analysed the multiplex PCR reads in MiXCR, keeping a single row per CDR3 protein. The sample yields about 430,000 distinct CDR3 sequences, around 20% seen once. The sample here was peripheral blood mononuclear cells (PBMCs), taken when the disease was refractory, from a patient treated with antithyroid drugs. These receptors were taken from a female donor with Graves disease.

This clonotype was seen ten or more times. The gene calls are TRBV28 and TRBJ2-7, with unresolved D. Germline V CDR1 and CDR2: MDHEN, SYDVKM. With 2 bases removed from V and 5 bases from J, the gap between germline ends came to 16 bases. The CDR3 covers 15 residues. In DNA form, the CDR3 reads TGTGCCAGCAGTTTACCTGTCTCCTCCTTAGACGAGCAGTACTTC. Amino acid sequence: CASSLPVSSLDEQYF.

DNA for the CDR3: TGTGCCAGTAAGGAAGAGGAGGAGCAGTACTTC. Residues: CASKEEEEQYF. The V call is TRBV19, the J call TRBJ2-7; unclear D gene. The length of the CDR3 is 11 residues. The V end was cut by 7 bases, the J end by 7 bases, with 11 bases between. Germline V gives CDR1 LNHDA, CDR2 SQIVND (reference sequence).

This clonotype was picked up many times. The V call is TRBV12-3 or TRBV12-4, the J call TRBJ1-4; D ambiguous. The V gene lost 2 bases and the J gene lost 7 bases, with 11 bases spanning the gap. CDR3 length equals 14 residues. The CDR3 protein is CASSLSHMGEKLFF. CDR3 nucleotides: TGTGCCAGCAGTTTAAGCCATATGGGTGAAAAACTGTTTTTT.

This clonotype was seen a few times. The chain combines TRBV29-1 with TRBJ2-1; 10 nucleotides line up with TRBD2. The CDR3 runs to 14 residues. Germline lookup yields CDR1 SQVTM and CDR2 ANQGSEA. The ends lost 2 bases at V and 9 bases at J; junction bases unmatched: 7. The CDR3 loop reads CSVEPGTSVGEQFF. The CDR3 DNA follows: TGCAGCGTTGAACCCGGGACTAGCGTTGGTGAGCAGTTCTTC.

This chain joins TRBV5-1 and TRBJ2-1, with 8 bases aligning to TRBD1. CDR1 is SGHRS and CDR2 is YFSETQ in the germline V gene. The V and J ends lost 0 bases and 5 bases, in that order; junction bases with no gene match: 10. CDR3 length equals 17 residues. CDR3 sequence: CASSLGPTGATDNEQFF. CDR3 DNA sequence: TGCGCCAGCAGCTTGGGGCCGACAGGGGCCACGGACAATGAGCAGTTCTTC.

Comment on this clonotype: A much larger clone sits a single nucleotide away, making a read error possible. The CDR3 sequence: CASSVFGERMGETQYF. The CDR3 bases are TGTGCCAGCAGTGTGTTCGGGGAGCGTATGGGAGAGACCCAGTACTTC. The chain combines TRBV28 with TRBJ2-5, with D possibly TRBD2 on 5 matching bases. V lost 5 bases to trimming and J lost 4 bases, with 20 bases between them. The length of the CDR3 is 16 residues. Germline-derived CDR1 and CDR2 are MDHEN and SYDVKM.

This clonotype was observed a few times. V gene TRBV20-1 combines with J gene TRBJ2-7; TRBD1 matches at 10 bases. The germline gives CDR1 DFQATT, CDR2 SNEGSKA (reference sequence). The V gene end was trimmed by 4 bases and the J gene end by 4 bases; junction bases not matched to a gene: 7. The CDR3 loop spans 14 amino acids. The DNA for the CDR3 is TGCAGTGCTACCGCGGACAGGGGGAGTTACGAGCAGTACTTC. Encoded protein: CSATADRGSYEQYF.

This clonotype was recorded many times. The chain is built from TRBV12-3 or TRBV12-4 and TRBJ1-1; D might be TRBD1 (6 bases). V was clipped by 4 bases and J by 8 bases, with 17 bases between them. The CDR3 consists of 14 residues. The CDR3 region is CASSSEDRISEAFF. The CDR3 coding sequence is TGTGCCAGCAGTTCGGAGGACAGAATCTCAGAAGCTTTCTTT.

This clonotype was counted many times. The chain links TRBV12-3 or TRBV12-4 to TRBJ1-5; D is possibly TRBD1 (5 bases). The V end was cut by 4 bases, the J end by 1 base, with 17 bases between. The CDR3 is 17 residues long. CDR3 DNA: TGTGCCAGCAGTTCCCTCGTGGGGCGGTGGAGCAATCAGCCCCAGCATTTT. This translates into CASSSLVGRWSNQPQHF.

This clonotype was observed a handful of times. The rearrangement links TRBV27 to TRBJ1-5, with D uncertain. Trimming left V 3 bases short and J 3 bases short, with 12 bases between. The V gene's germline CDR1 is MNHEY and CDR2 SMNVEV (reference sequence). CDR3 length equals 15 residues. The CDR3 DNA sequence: TGTGCCAGCAGTTTTAGTGTAGGGTCCAATCAGCCCCAGCATTTT. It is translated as CASSFSVGSNQPQHF.

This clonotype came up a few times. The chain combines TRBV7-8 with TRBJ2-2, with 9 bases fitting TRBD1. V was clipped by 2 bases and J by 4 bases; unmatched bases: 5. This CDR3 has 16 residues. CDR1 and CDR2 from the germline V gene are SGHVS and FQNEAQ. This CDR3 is CASSLYRGRGTGELFF. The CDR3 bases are TGTGCCAGCAGCTTATACAGGGGGCGGGGCACCGGGGAGCTGTTTTTT.

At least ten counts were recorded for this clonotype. Written as DNA, the CDR3 is TGTGCCAGCAGTGTAGGTGGACAGGCTGAAAAACTGTTTTTT. It yields the protein CASSVGGQAEKLFF. The chain recombines TRBV25-1 with TRBJ1-4; the match to TRBD1 covers 7 bases. Looked up from germline, CDR1 is MGHDK and CDR2 is SYGVNS. The junction had 6 bases not matched to a gene; V was cut back by 4 bases and J by 7 bases. There are 14 residues in the CDR3.

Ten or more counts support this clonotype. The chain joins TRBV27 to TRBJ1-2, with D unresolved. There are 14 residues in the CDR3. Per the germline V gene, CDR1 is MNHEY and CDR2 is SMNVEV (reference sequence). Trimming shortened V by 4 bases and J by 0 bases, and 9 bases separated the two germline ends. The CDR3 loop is CASSSGKANYGYTF. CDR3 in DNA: TGTGCCAGCAGTTCCGGAAAAGCTAACTATGGCTACACCTTC.

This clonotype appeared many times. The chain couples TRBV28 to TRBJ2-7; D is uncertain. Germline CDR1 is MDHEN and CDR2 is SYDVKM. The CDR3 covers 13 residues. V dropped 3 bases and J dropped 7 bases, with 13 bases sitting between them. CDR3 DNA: TGTGCCAGCAGTTTCGGTGGAATGGGGGAGCAGTACTTC. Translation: CASSFGGMGEQYF.

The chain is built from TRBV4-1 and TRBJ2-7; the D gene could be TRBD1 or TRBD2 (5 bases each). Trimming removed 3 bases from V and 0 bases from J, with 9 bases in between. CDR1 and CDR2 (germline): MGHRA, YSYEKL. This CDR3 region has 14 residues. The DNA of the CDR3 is TGCGCCAGCAGCCATCCGGGGACCTCCTACGAGCAGTACTTC. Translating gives CASSHPGTSYEQYF.

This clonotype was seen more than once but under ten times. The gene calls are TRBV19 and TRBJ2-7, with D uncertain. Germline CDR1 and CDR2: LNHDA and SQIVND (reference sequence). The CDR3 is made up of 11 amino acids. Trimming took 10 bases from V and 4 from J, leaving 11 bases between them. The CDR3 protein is CATQASYEQYF. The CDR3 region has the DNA TGTGCCACCCAAGCCTCATACGAGCAGTACTTC.

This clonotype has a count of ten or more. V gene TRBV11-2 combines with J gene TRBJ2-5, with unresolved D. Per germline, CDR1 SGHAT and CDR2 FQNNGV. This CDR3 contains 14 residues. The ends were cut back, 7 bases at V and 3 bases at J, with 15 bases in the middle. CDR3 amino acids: CASKGPGREETQYF. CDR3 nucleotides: TGTGCCAGCAAAGGCCCAGGACGGGAAGAGACCCAGTACTTC. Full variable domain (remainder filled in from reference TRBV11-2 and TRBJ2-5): EAGVAQSPRYKIIEKRQSVAFWCNPISGHATLYWYQQILGQGPKLLIQFQNNGVVDDSQLPKDRFSAERLKGVDSTLKIQPAKLEDSAVYLCASKGPGREETQYFGPGTRLLVL.

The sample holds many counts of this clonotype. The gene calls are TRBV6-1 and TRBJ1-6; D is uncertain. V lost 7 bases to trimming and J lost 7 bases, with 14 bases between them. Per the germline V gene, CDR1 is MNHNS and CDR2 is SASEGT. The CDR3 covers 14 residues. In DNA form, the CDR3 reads TGTGCCAGCAATCCGGACTTGAGGAATTCACCCCTCCACTTT. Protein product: CASNPDLRNSPLHF.

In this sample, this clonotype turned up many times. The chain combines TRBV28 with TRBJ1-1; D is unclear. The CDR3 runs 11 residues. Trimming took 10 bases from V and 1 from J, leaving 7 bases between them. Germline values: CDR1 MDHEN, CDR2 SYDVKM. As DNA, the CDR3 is TGTGCCACCCTAAAGAACACTGAAGCTTTCTTT. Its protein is CATLKNTEAFF.

The CDR3 coding sequence is TGTGCCACCCGGGACAGGGAGGTCAGCGGGGAGCTGTTTTTT. Residues: CATRDREVSGELFF. The gene calls are TRBV27 and TRBJ2-2; 9 bases fit TRBD1. The CDR3 contains 14 residues. In germline, CDR1 is MNHEY, CDR2 SMNVEV (reference sequence). With V trimmed by 10 bases and J by 7 bases, 10 bases remained unmatched.